These 21 T cell receptor beta chains came from one sample sequenced in a study of identical twins. Each CDR3 protein gets one entry after TCRdb re-called the 5' RACE reads with MiXCR. The sample contains about 790,000 distinct CDR3 sequences, about 20% of which appear only once. These same data were also listed under a study on T cells expressing NK-cell markers.

Sequencing used PBMCs. These receptors all come from a woman aged 18-29 years in good health.

The V and J genes are TRBV12-3 or TRBV12-4 and TRBJ1-2, with 8 bases identical to TRBD1. This CDR3 has 14 amino acids. V was clipped by 6 bases and J by 5 bases; unmatched bases: 8. CDR3 protein: CASRRTGSLYGYTF. The CDR3, as DNA: TGTGCCAGCAGGCGGACAGGGTCCCTGTATGGCTACACCTTC.

The chain links TRBV7-2 to TRBJ2-5; no reliable D call. The V gene lost 1 base and the J gene lost 4 bases, with 10 bases spanning the gap. The CDR3 is made up of 14 amino acids. Germline CDR1 and CDR2: SGHTA and FQGNSA. CDR3 residues: CASSLEPHGETQYF. The DNA for the CDR3 is TGTGCCAGCAGCTTAGAACCACATGGAGAGACCCAGTACTTC.

This clonotype was seen a few times. CDR3 protein: CAPTAGTSGAKSSYNEQFF. CDR3 DNA: TGTGCCCCTACAGCTGGGACTAGCGGGGCCAAAAGCTCCTACAATGAGCAGTTCTTC. The chain joins TRBV24-1 to TRBJ2-1, with TRBD2 identical over 13 bases. From germline, CDR1 is KGHDR and CDR2 SFDVKD. V lost 12 bases, J lost 0 bases, and 16 bases stayed unmatched. The CDR3 runs to 19 residues.

The V and J genes are TRBV18 and TRBJ2-5; 7 bases align to TRBD1. CDR1 KGHSH and CDR2 LQKENI come from the germline V gene. The CDR3 runs to 16 residues. Losses at the gene ends were 5 bases for V and 2 bases for J; bases not matched to a gene: 11. The CDR3 here is CASSSRQGGLQETQYF. CDR3 DNA sequence: TGTGCCAGCTCATCGCGACAGGGCGGCCTACAAGAGACCCAGTACTTC.

In this sample, this clonotype turned up a few times. This sequence joins TRBV9 and TRBJ2-1; D is perhaps TRBD2 (6 bases). The CDR3 is made up of 16 amino acids. Trimming took 0 bases from V and 0 from J, leaving 10 bases between them. CDR1 and CDR2 from the germline V gene are SGDLS and YYNGEE. The CDR3 region is CASSVGGLGSYNEQFF. The CDR3 DNA sequence: TGTGCCAGCAGCGTAGGGGGACTCGGCTCCTACAATGAGCAGTTCTTC.

The chain is built from TRBV10-3 and TRBJ2-5; 8 bases are shared with TRBD1. CDR3 length: 14 amino acids. The germline gives CDR1 ENHRY, CDR2 SYGVKD. The trim removed 5 bases at V and 2 bases at J, leaving 4 bases unmatched. The CDR3 reads CAISMDRAQETQYF. Written as DNA, the CDR3 is TGTGCCATCAGTATGGACAGGGCTCAAGAGACCCAGTACTTC.

The genes are TRBV5-1 and TRBJ2-7; TRBD1 aligns across 9 bases. The CDR3 extends over 14 amino acids. Looked up from germline, CDR1 is SGHRS and CDR2 is YFSETQ. Trimming removed 5 bases from V and 0 bases from J; junction bases left unmatched: 3. The CDR3: CASRGQGFSYEQYF. For the CDR3, the DNA is TGCGCCAGCAGGGGACAGGGTTTCTCCTACGAGCAGTACTTC.

The chain combines TRBV29-1 with TRBJ2-3; D is unclear. CDR1 SQVTM and CDR2 ANQGSEA come from the germline V gene. This CDR3 has 13 amino acids. The V end lost 7 bases, the J end lost 0 bases, and 11 bases lay between the germline ends. CDR3 sequence reads: CSGRRTSTDTQYF. The CDR3 coding sequence is TGCAGCGGCCGCCGTACTAGCACAGATACGCAGTATTTT.

The rearrangement links TRBV20-1 to TRBJ2-5, with a weak D call TRBD2 (6 bases). The CDR3 totals 14 residues. CDR1 is DFQATT, CDR2 SNEGSKA, per germline (reference sequence). The germline V and J ends were trimmed by 3 bases and 5 bases, with 16 bases remaining between them. The CDR3 sequence is CSASRGHGGETQYF. The CDR3 coding sequence is TGCAGTGCTAGTCGTGGGCACGGAGGGGAGACCCAGTACTTC.

Points on this clonotype: This sequence may be a read error, since a much larger clone differs from it by one base. The chain combines TRBV2 with TRBJ1-5; D is undetermined. The CDR3 runs 11 residues. Germline CDR1 SNHLY, CDR2 FYNNEI. V was pared by 4 bases and J by 6 bases, with 4 bases between. CDR3 residues: CASSVGQPQHF. The DNA for the CDR3 is TGTGCCAGCAGTGTAGGTCAGCCCCAGCATTTT.

This chain joins TRBV5-5 and TRBJ1-1; possibly TRBD1 for D (6 bases). This CDR3 is 14 amino acids long. Trimming shortened V by 5 bases and J by 1 base, and 12 bases separated the two germline ends. Germline CDR1 reads SGHKS; CDR2 reads YYEKEE (reference sequence). As DNA, the CDR3 is TGTGCCAGCAGTCTTCGACAGGCGAACACTGAAGCTTTCTTT. Translation gives CASSLRQANTEAFF. The variable domain in full, with the rest retrieved from reference TRBV5-5 and TRBJ1-1, is DAGVTQSPTHLIKTRGQQVTLRCSPISGHKSVSWYQQVLGQGPQFIFQYYEKEERGRGNFPDRFSARQFPNYSSELNVNALLLGDSALYLCASSLRQANTEAFFGQGTRLTVV.

The rearrangement uses TRBV5-1 and TRBJ2-3, with a tentative D call TRBD2 (6 bases). The V end was cut by 4 bases, the J end by 4 bases, with 16 bases between. CDR3 size: 15 residues. The germline CDR1 and CDR2 sequences are SGHRS and YFSETQ. CDR3 in amino acids: CASSPRIGRSDTQYF. The DNA for the CDR3 is TGCGCCAGCAGCCCCCGGATCGGGAGATCAGATACGCAGTATTTT.

The chain combines TRBV4-3 with TRBJ2-2; the D call may be TRBD1 or TRBD2 (5 bases each). Trimming took off 3 bases at V and 5 bases at J, with 16 bases between the two ends. Germline CDR1 LGHNA, CDR2 YSLEER. CDR3 length: 16 residues. The CDR3 sequence: CASSQSGTRSTGELFF. Here the CDR3 DNA reads TGCGCCAGCAGCCAGTCCGGGACCCGGAGTACCGGGGAGCTGTTTTTT.

This clonotype was counted only a few times. The J gene is TRBJ2-7, the V gene TRBV12-5, with 7 bases lining up with TRBD2. The CDR3 length is 16 residues. The ends lost 2 bases at V and 2 bases at J; junction bases unmatched: 9. Germline-derived CDR1 and CDR2 are LGHNT and FRNRAP. CDR3 sequence: CASGLPRGVEAYEQYF. Here the CDR3 DNA reads TGTGCTAGTGGTTTGCCACGGGGGGTTGAAGCCTACGAGCAGTACTTC.

The table lists this clonotype with a few counts. The chain uses TRBV20-1 and TRBJ2-5; TRBD2 aligns across 8 bases. Germline assignment: CDR1 DFQATT and CDR2 SNEGSKA (reference sequence). J was trimmed by 5 bases and V by 0 bases; bases with no gene match: 8. The CDR3 extends over 15 amino acids. As DNA, the CDR3 is TGCAGTGCTAGAGATCCAGCGGGAGTAGGGGAGACCCAGTACTTC. It is translated as CSARDPAGVGETQYF.

The gene calls are TRBV6-2 or TRBV6-3 and TRBJ2-7; possible D gene TRBD1, 5 bases. V gave up 2 bases and J gave up 3 bases, with 11 bases separating them. This CDR3 region has 14 residues. Germline lookup yields CDR1 MNHEY and CDR2 SVGEGT. The CDR3 region is CASSYGKGFYEQYF. DNA of the CDR3: TGTGCCAGCAGTTACGGCAAGGGGTTCTACGAGCAGTACTTC.

This clonotype turned up a few times. The rearrangement links TRBV5-1 to TRBJ2-7; D is perhaps TRBD2 (5 bases). CDR3 size: 13 residues. Trimming removed 4 bases from V and 6 bases from J, with 14 bases in between. Germline lookup yields CDR1 SGHRS and CDR2 YFSETQ. CDR3 in amino acids: CASSRRDDGEQYF. DNA for the CDR3: TGCGCCAGCAGCCGCCGGGATGACGGCGAGCAGTACTTC.

This clonotype was observed at least ten times. The rearrangement links TRBV14 to TRBJ2-1; D not certain. Trimming stripped 0 bases from V and 6 bases from J, with 15 bases between. CDR1 and CDR2 (germline): SGHDN, FVKESK. This CDR3 spans 16 amino acids. The CDR3 DNA follows: TGTGCCAGCAGCCAAGATCCGGGCGCCATAAGCAATGAGCAGTTCTTC. Translating gives CASSQDPGAISNEQFF.

The chain combines TRBV5-5 with TRBJ1-6; 7 positions match TRBD1. This CDR3 has 13 residues. CDR1 and CDR2 from the germline V gene are SGHKS and YYEKEE (reference sequence). Unmatched junction bases numbered 11, after V lost 3 bases and J lost 17 bases. CDR3 protein: CASSSLQGPAFHF. The CDR3 bases are TGTGCCAGCAGCTCTCTACAGGGGCCCGCCTTCCACTTT.

This clonotype was observed a few times. The genes are TRBV20-1 and TRBJ2-2; 8 nucleotides line up with TRBD1. The V segment lost 6 bases and the J segment 2 bases; nucleotides outside the gene matches: 14. This CDR3 has 17 amino acids. The germline gives CDR1 DFQATT, CDR2 SNEGSKA (reference sequence). This CDR3 is CSAFRWTGTINTGELFF. The CDR3 DNA follows: TGCAGTGCCTTTCGTTGGACAGGGACCATTAACACCGGGGAGCTGTTTTTT.

This clonotype was observed a few times. The V gene is TRBV5-1, the J gene TRBJ1-5; D gene ambiguous. CDR3 length equals 14 residues. Trimming removed 2 bases at V and 3 bases at J, with 9 bases between. CDR1 is SGHRS and CDR2 is YFSETQ in the germline V gene. The CDR3 sequence: CASSLVPHNQPQHF. CDR3 bases: TGCGCCAGCAGCTTAGTGCCCCACAATCAGCCCCAGCATTTT.